This T cell receptor (beta chain) was captured in a study of cytomegalovirus exposure and HLA in healthy donors (dated 2017 in TCRdb). Describing the broader study: According to an earlier analysis of several hundred of the donors, 150 million to 200 million T cells yielded roughly 110 million unique TCR beta sequences and about 300 Gb of sequence data. An early release that covered about 600 HLA-typed donors contained approximately 300 gigabases of sequencing data and around 80 million unique TCR sequences. Among the roughly 370 genotyped donors, 81% belonged to the genetic ancestry cluster associated with self-reported Caucasian donors. The study aimed to test whether cataloging public T cell receptors could reveal signatures of past pathogen exposure. The T cell repertoires of 700 or so subjects were profiled by immunosequencing and related to cytomegalovirus serostatus. A separate validation cohort of about 110 different subjects was used in addition to the roughly 620-subject first cohort. High-throughput TCR immunosequencing, statistical association of individual TCRs with disease status, and machine learning were combined to predict cytomegalovirus infection status. To study patterns of TCR occurrence, a later analysis re-analyzed previously published TCR beta repertoires from hundreds of donors and added high-resolution HLA genotyping. Rather than using new phenotypic data, the later analysis identified candidate immune exposures from TCR beta sequences and from how often those sequences occurred across donors. An earlier analysis of approximately 630 of the donors applied high-throughput TCR beta sequencing to assess whether each TCR beta V gene segment acted as functional or pseudogenic. Donor age, sex, ethnicity and CMV serostatus were compiled together with the repertoire data. A later genetic analysis took genome-wide SNP genotypes for 398 of the 666 donors and used that subset as a discovery cohort. Every discovery cohort repertoire had been produced on one sequencing platform. Both class I and class II loci were covered by HLA typing, at four-digit resolution. Typing coverage differed by locus: A, B, C, DRB1 and DQB1 were typed in roughly 629-630 donors, DQA1 in about 550, DPA1 in 600 to 610, and DPB1 in approximately 450. Several DR-DQ haplotypes were handled as single units for association and clustering, since linkage in the cohort was strong. Among 398 genotyped donors of the cohort, an average of about 240,000 unique TCR beta nucleotide sequences were sequenced per donor, about a sixth of them non-productive.

The research as a whole found: At a false discovery rate of 0.05, a later analysis linked fewer than 20,000 TCR beta sequences to specific HLA alleles. In a later genetic analysis, a missense DCLRE1C variant was associated with V-gene and J-gene trimming of TCR beta chains, and the association was replicated in an independent cohort. Because HLA typing was missing for some donors at each locus, association tests included only the typed subset. Immune exposure information for the cohort was limited to CMV serostatus. In a later analysis, the rate of TCR association differed among HLA loci, with DRB1 alleles having the most associated TCRs and HLA-C alleles having the fewest. Sequencing depth was assumed to be roughly uniform across donors in the presence/absence analyses, though that assumption may not hold. This cohort had only TCR beta chains sequenced, and the lack of alpha or paired-chain data limited which features could be detected. Some IMGT-functional V segments, including TRBV6-2 and TRBV6-3, could not be told apart with the 87-base-pair reads, so those segments were excluded. Most TCR sequences were observed very rarely across donors, whereas some public TCRs were present in many individuals. Linkage disequilibrium might explain the correlated functional status among segregating V segments, but an unknown experimental factor could not be excluded. A further reported finding was that TCR beta sequences accurately predicted the HLA-A and HLA-B alleles for most subjects in the first cohort. When HLA alleles, especially DR and DQ, strongly co-occurred, TCR associations were difficult to assign to individual alleles. In an earlier analysis of several hundred of the donors, most TCR beta V segments were observed in productive rearrangements about 87% or about 30% of the time, broadly matching IMGT annotations. Because counts were too low, seventeen rarely observed V segments, including chromosome 9 orphons, were excluded from the earlier analysis of around 590 of the donors. The authors suggested that the approach could potentially be extended to other disease states and immunological phenotypes. Compared with the approximately 670-donor mean, donors in an Asian-associated ancestry cluster had fewer N-insertions in productive TCRs, according to a later genetic analysis. In a later analysis, HLA-associated TCR beta chains were found to be more clonally expanded and to have lower generation probabilities than equally common non-associated chains. A few of the identified cytomegalovirus-associated TCR beta chains were confirmed in vitro to be specific for cytomegalovirus antigens. Cytomegalovirus status was reported to be diagnosed by the classifier with high specificity and sensitivity in both the original and validation cohorts. A total of 164 TCR beta chains were listed by the study as associated with cytomegalovirus. Several of the top co-occurrence clusters appeared to be linked to parvovirus B19, influenza, CMV and Epstein-Barr virus, according to a later analysis. A cluster of highly shared sequence variants was judged likely to be a technical artifact of the sequencing pipeline. Most CMV-associated TCR beta chains appeared to be HLA-restricted in a later analysis, and the HLA associations seemed to be driven largely by CMV exposure.

Libraries were made using the immunoSEQ multiplex PCR assay. The multiplex PCR relied on a mix of 60 forward primers for TCR Vbeta segments and 13 reverse primers for TCR Jbeta segments. Amplification of the CDR3 region of rearranged TCR beta genes was performed with a multiplex PCR assay on genomic DNA. The amplified TCR beta libraries were sequenced on the Illumina HiSeq System as 87-base-pair reads. The authors' analysis ran thus. In a later analysis, tens of millions of unique TCR beta chains were counted across the approximately 640 repertoires, and some 10 million of these chains were shared by at least two donors. Raw reads were error-corrected and collapsed into unique sequences with a nearest-neighbor algorithm that merged closely related sequences to remove PCR and sequencing errors. V, D and J gene segments were assigned by aligning CDR3 sequences to IMGT reference sequences. For a sequence to be retained, a match of at least six nucleotides to both a V gene segment and a J gene segment was required. Rearrangements were classified as productive when the CDR3 lacked stop codons and remained in frame with V and J, and all other rearrangements were classified as non-productive. CDR3 was defined by IMGT convention, running from the second conserved V-encoded cysteine to the conserved J-encoded phenylalanine. The earlier analysis of about 610 of the donors excluded sequences that lacked an unambiguous match to a single V gene segment. In an earlier analysis of around 600 of the donors, V segments were called functional above 56.7% productive rearrangements and were called segregating when the between-donor standard deviation exceeded 5%. A statistical classification framework was developed to diagnose cytomegalovirus status using the catalog of TCR beta chain sequences. In a later analysis, V and J genes were assigned by comparing TCR nucleotide sequences against IMGT/GENE-DB human TR gene sequences. In a later analysis, CDR3 sequences and most-parsimonious VDJ recombination scenarios were assigned using the TCRdist pipeline. A later analysis defined each TCR beta chain by its CDR3 amino acid sequence plus V-gene family, and excluded reads lacking a unique V-gene family. In a later analysis, 550 to 650 highly shared, low-generation-probability nucleotide sequences were removed to address suspected cross-contamination and a sequencing artifact. For each public chain, a later analysis derived a clonal expansion index from normalized ranks of inferred template counts within each repertoire. A later analysis computed generation probabilities with a VDJ recombination model fitted to out-of-frame rearrangements, and checked the results against IGoR. In a later analysis, TCR-TCR, TCR-HLA and TCR-CMV co-occurrence was scored with hypergeometric tests, and a repertoire-size bias correction was applied to TCR pairs. To estimate false discovery rates, a later analysis permuted the HLA or CMV assignments 20 times. In a later analysis, co-occurring TCRs were grouped using DBSCAN, and TCRdist sequence similarity was added for clustering within HLA-allele-positive subsets. Co-occurrence clustering excluded repertoires with fewer than 30,000 or more than 120,000 public chains, plus five with anomalous nucleotide sharing. TCRdb carries this immuneACCESS record with in-frame sequences only. Its versions omit some clonotypes, under half of them owing to an unresolved V gene in the studies checked, with the rest unexplained. V, J and clone size derive from that table, while D and trimming were established from the DNA sequence. The sample records about 150,000 clones, approximately 69% of which are singletons. Jointly, the top ten make up roughly 2% of the sample.

Reading from cysteine to phenylalanine, the CDR3 counts 14 amino acids. Only the CDR3 portion is preserved as DNA: 42 bases, with reading frame beginning at the first base. At the junction V is shortened by 2 bases and J by 1 base, with 7 bases in between. Taken from the germline V gene, the CDR1 and CDR2 loops are KGHSH and LQKENI. The cohort consisted of 666 healthy bone marrow donors. At the time of sampling, every cohort member was nominally healthy, though immune exposures that went unrecorded were likely present. The donor was CMV seronegative and was included in the group of 352 seronegative cohort members. A peripheral blood sample was provided by each donor, and peripheral blood mononuclear cells were used for TCR beta sequencing. Genomic DNA extraction from the blood cell samples was performed with the Qiagen DNeasy Blood Extraction Kit. Of note for this clone: Its binding antigen is unknown. Nothing much larger sits one base from this clone, and base qualities are not available.

The sequence came from a man in his thirties or forties in good health and CMV-seronegative. The sequence links TRBV18 to TRBJ2-3; the D segment could be TRBD2, given 5 matching bases. Sequencing input: PBMCs. The DNA is as follows: TGTGCCAGCTCACCAGACTACCGCACAGATACGCAGTATTTT. This sequence encodes CASSPDYRTDTQYF.